These 20 T cell receptor beta chains share one sample of origin, sequenced in a study of blood T cells in healthy people across ages. Then a second PCR, running about 7 to 11 cycles, was carried out with a sample-barcoded 5' primer and a J-beta primer mix. One entry per CDR3 protein results from TCRdb running MiXCR on the 5' RACE reads. The sample contains fewer than 700,000 distinct CDR3 sequences, roughly 48% of which appear only once. Specimen: blood. The receptors shown here come from a man at least 80 years old in good health.

This clonotype was counted a few times. With a much larger clone just one base away, this may be a read error. This chain links TRBV6-5 with TRBJ2-1; D not certain. From germline, CDR1 is MNHEY and CDR2 SVGAGI. The CDR3 is 12 residues long. The CDR3 spells CASSSPNNERFF. DNA of the CDR3: TGTGCCAGCAGTTCACCTAACAATGAGCGGTTCTTC.

This chain connects TRBV2 to TRBJ2-7, with a possible D match to TRBD2 (7 bases). The length of the CDR3 is 14 residues. Trimming shortened V by 8 bases and J by 3 bases, and 17 bases separated the two germline ends. Germline V gene data show CDR1 as SNHLY and CDR2 as FYNNEI. CDR3 sequence: CASGSGGVGYEQYF. The DNA of the CDR3 is TGTGCCAGCGGATCGGGGGGCGTGGGCTACGAGCAGTACTTC.

This clonotype appeared a few times. V usage is TRBV27 and J usage is TRBJ2-1; D is unresolved. Trimming cost V 8 bases and J 5 bases, with 13 bases left between them. The CDR3 has 13 amino acids. Per germline, CDR1 MNHEY and CDR2 SMNVEV (reference sequence). The CDR3: CASHITENNEQFF. CDR3 nucleotides: TGTGCCAGCCACATCACAGAGAACAATGAGCAGTTCTTC.

The chain carries TRBV25-1 and TRBJ2-7, with TRBD2 as a possible D gene (7 bases). The CDR3 has 14 residues. Per germline, CDR1 MGHDK and CDR2 SYGVNS. With 1 base removed from V and 2 bases from J, the gap between germline ends came to 9 bases. CDR3 in DNA: TGTGCCAGCAGTGAATTGGGGGGGCCCTACGAGCAGTACTTC. This codes for CASSELGGPYEQYF.

This clonotype was seen ten or more times. The chain combines TRBV6-5 with TRBJ1-4, with TRBD1 matching 11 bases. Germline lookup yields CDR1 MNHEY and CDR2 SVGAGI. J was trimmed by 5 bases and V by 10 bases; bases with no gene match: 9. The CDR3 is 15 residues long. The CDR3 protein is CATRGRDRGNEKLFF. CDR3 DNA: TGTGCCACCAGGGGAAGGGACAGGGGGAATGAAAAACTGTTTTTT.

This chain uses TRBV27 with TRBJ2-1, with TRBD1 matching 8 bases. CDR3 length: 14 residues. V was pared by 5 bases and J by 5 bases, with 5 bases of the junction left unmatched. Germline CDR1 and CDR2: MNHEY and SMNVEV (reference sequence). The CDR3 DNA reads TGTGCCAGCAGTCGACAGGGGATTAACAATGAGCAGTTCTTC. It is translated as CASSRQGINNEQFF.

This clonotype was seen many times. V is TRBV6-6 and J is TRBJ1-4, with unresolved D. V gave up 6 bases and J gave up 5 bases, with 13 bases separating them. This CDR3 is 14 amino acids long. Germline lookup yields CDR1 MNHNY and CDR2 SVGAGI (reference sequence). CDR3 coding DNA: TGTGCCAGCAGAACCGGGTCCCTGAATGAAAAACTGTTTTTT. It is translated as CASRTGSLNEKLFF.

The rearrangement links TRBV6-4 to TRBJ2-3, with D possibly TRBD2 on 5 matching bases. CDR1 is MRHNA and CDR2 is SNTAGT in the germline V gene. CDR3 size: 15 residues. The V end lost 5 bases, the J end lost 6 bases, and 18 bases lay between the germline ends. CDR3 nucleotide sequence: TGTGCCAGCAGTAAGACTAACGCCCTGGTGGATACGCAGTATTTT. It specifies CASSKTNALVDTQYF.

This clonotype came up a few times. The chain employs TRBV12-3 or TRBV12-4 and TRBJ2-7; no reliable D call. CDR3 size: 13 residues. Trimming removed 7 bases at V and 0 bases at J, with 10 bases between. Here the CDR3 reads CASTLTHSYEQYF. In nucleotides, the CDR3 is TGTGCCAGCACCCTTACTCACTCCTACGAGCAGTACTTC.

V and J are TRBV3-1 and TRBJ1-6; unclear D gene. Trimming took off 4 bases at V and 7 bases at J, with 20 bases between the two ends. Germline values: CDR1 LGHDT, CDR2 YNNKEL (reference sequence). CDR3 length equals 17 residues. The CDR3 DNA sequence: TGTGCCAGCAGCCCTCGGGCGGGCAATCTGAGGAATTCACCCCTCCACTTT. Translating gives CASSPRAGNLRNSPLHF.

The chain carries TRBV24-1 and TRBJ2-1; D gene unclear. The germline V and J ends were trimmed by 7 bases and 3 bases, with 15 bases remaining between them. The CDR3 is 15 amino acids. CDR1 KGHDR and CDR2 SFDVKD come from the germline V gene. The CDR3 DNA follows: TGTGCCACCAGGTCAGTCCCCCCTAACTACAATGAGCAGTTCTTC. It encodes CATRSVPPNYNEQFF.

V usage is TRBV4-1 and J usage is TRBJ1-2; D is uncertain. The germline V gene has CDR1 MGHRA and CDR2 YSYEKL. The V end lost 0 bases, the J end lost 8 bases, and 19 bases lay between the germline ends. The CDR3 is 16 amino acids. The CDR3 protein is CASSQEQVWNSGGYTF. The CDR3 DNA is TGCGCCAGCAGCCAAGAGCAGGTTTGGAATTCGGGCGGCTACACCTTC.

This clonotype came up a few times. The chain combines TRBV11-3 with TRBJ2-7; perhaps TRBD2 as D (6 bases). Per germline, CDR1 SGHNT and CDR2 YENEEA. Trimming left V 5 bases short and J 7 bases short, with 21 bases between. This CDR3 region has 15 residues. CDR3 DNA: TGTGCCAGCAGCCCACGTTTGACCCCTGCGGGAGAGCAGTACTTC. Amino acids: CASSPRLTPAGEQYF.

This clonotype was observed at least ten times. The chain employs TRBV6-5 and TRBJ2-5, with a weak D call TRBD1 (6 bases). CDR1 and CDR2 from the germline V gene are MNHEY and SVGAGI. Trimming removed 0 bases from V and 4 bases from J, with 15 bases in between. The CDR3 covers 16 residues. CDR3 nucleotide sequence: TGTGCCAGCAGTTACTCGATGGTTACAGGGTTAGAGACCCAGTACTTC. This translates into CASSYSMVTGLETQYF.

This clonotype was recorded once. The chain links TRBV20-1 to TRBJ2-3; 10 bases agree with TRBD2. Germline V gene sequence: CDR1 DFQATT, CDR2 SNEGSKA (reference sequence). CDR3 size: 15 residues. With V trimmed by 0 bases and J by 3 bases, 3 bases remained unmatched. DNA for the CDR3: TGCAGTGCTAGAGACCCTAGCGGGAGAACAGATACGCAGTATTTT. Its protein is CSARDPSGRTDTQYF.

The table lists this clonotype with a few counts. This chain connects TRBV29-1 to TRBJ1-5, with 11 bases matching TRBD1. CDR3 length: 13 residues. CDR1 and CDR2 (germline): SQVTM, ANQGSEA. Trimming took 4 bases from V and 8 from J; bases not matched to a gene: 4. The CDR3 loop is CSVAGQGAEPQHF. The CDR3 DNA reads TGCAGCGTTGCTGGACAGGGGGCTGAGCCCCAGCATTTT.

V gene TRBV20-1 combines with J gene TRBJ2-3; TRBD2 is a possible D gene (6 bases). This CDR3 has 14 residues. Between the trimmed V and J ends, which lost 2 bases and 4 bases, there was a span of 13 bases. Germline CDR1 DFQATT, CDR2 SNEGSKA (reference sequence). In nucleotides, the CDR3 is TGCAGTGCTAGATGGAGGGGACCACCAGATACGCAGTATTTT. It codes for CSARWRGPPDTQYF.

CDR3 coding DNA: TGTGCCAGCAGCCGGACCGGGACGGGGCAAGGTAGCGAGCAGTTCTTC. Translated: CASSRTGTGQGSEQFF. This chain connects TRBV7-6 to TRBJ2-1; D is tentatively TRBD1 or TRBD2 (5 bases each). The V end was cut by 5 bases, the J end by 10 bases, with 24 bases between. The germline V gene has CDR1 SGHVS and CDR2 FNYEAQ. The CDR3 runs to 16 residues.

The table lists this clonotype with many counts. The V gene is TRBV5-6, the J gene TRBJ2-5; the match to TRBD2 covers 8 bases. Germline CDR1 reads SGHDT; CDR2 reads YYEEEE. The CDR3 is 13 residues long. V shed 1 base, J shed 5 bases, and the junction held 1 base outside the gene matches. CDR3 protein: CASSLTGGETQYF. The CDR3 nucleotides are TGTGCCAGCAGCTTGACGGGAGGGGAGACCCAGTACTTC.

The chain is built from TRBV7-9 and TRBJ2-5, with D possibly being TRBD2 (6 bases). Germline values: CDR1 SEHNR, CDR2 FQNEAQ (reference sequence). V gave up 4 bases and J gave up 2 bases, with 17 bases separating them. This CDR3 contains 16 residues. The CDR3 nucleotides are TGTGCCAGCAGCTCTACCCTAGCGTCCCCACAAGAGACCCAGTACTTC. Amino acids: CASSSTLASPQETQYF.